This TCR beta chain is drawn from a study of OX40 agonist ivuxolimab in advanced cancers. Study-wide background: Patients were treated with intravenous ivuxolimab, dosed at 0.01 to 10 mg/kg and infused every 2 weeks.

Assay: immunoSEQ multiplex PCR; the TCRdb copy retains only in-frame clones and omits some. The data contain 60,000 to 70,000 clones, roughly 87% of them singletons. This CDR3 has 15 amino acids. The ends lost 3 bases at V and 2 bases at J; junction bases unmatched: 5. Germline loops: CDR1 KGHSH, CDR2 LQKENI. J is TRBJ2-3 and V is TRBV18, with TRBD1 identical over 7 bases. The receptor comes from an adult with an advanced solid tumor such as melanoma, head and neck, liver or kidney cancer. The sample in question was CD4+ or CD8+ T cells sorted from blood, obtained in a trial of the OX40 agonist ivuxolimab. The CDR3 spells CASSPGQYNTDTQYF. The CDR3, as DNA: TGTGCCAGCTCACCGGGACAGTATAACACAGATACGCAGTATTTT.